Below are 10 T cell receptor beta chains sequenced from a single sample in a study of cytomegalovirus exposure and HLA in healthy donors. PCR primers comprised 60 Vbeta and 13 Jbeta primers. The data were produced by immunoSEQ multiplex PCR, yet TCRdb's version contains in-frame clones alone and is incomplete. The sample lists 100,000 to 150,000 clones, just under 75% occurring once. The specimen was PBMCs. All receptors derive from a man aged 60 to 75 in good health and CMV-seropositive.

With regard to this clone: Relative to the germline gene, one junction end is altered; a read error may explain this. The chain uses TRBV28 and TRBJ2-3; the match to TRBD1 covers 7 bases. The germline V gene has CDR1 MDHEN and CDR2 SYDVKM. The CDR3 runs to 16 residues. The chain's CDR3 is CASSPPPTGLADRQYF. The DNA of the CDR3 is TGTGCCAGCAGTCCCCCTCCGACAGGGCTTGCTGATAGGCAGTATTTT.

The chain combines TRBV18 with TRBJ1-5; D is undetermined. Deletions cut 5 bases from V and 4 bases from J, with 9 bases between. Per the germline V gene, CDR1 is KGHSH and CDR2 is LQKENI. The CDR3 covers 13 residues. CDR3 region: CASSEYANQPQHF. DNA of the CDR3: TGTGCCAGCTCAGAGTATGCAAATCAGCCCCAGCATTTT.

The CDR3 loop is CASSQVMSLGHHGQYF. The CDR3 coding sequence is TGTGCCAGCAGCCAAGTAATGAGCTTGGGCCACCACGGGCAGTACTTC. The V call is TRBV4-2, the J call TRBJ2-7; D not resolved. The CDR3 is 16 amino acids. Looked up from germline, CDR1 is LGHNA and CDR2 is YNFKEQ. The V end was cut by 1 base, the J end by 9 bases, with 22 bases between.

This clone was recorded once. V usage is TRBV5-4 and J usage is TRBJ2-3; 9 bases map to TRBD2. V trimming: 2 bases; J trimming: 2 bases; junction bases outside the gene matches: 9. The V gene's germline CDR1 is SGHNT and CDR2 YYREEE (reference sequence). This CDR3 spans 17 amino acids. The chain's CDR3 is CASSLRLAGPDTDTQYF. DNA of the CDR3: TGTGCCAGCAGCTTAAGGCTAGCGGGGCCTGACACAGATACGCAGTATTTT.

For the CDR3, the DNA is TGTGCCAGCAGTGTCCTCAGAGGCGAGCAGTTCTTC. Translation gives CASSVLRGEQFF. The J gene is TRBJ2-1, the V gene TRBV28; no clear D gene. Per the germline V gene, CDR1 is MDHEN and CDR2 is SYDVKM. V gave up 5 bases and J gave up 10 bases, with 12 bases separating them. The CDR3 loop spans 12 amino acids.

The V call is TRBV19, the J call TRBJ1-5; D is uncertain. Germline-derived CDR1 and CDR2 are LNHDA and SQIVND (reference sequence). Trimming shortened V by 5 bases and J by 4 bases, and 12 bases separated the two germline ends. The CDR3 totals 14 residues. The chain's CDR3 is CASSLQQNNQPQHF. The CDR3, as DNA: TGTGCCAGTAGTTTGCAACAGAATAATCAGCCCCAGCATTTT.

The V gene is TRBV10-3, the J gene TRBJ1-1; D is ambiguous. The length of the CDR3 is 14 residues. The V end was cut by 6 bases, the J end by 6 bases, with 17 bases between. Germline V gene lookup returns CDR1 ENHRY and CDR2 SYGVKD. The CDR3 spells CAIRWDRRAPEAFF. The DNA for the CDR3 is TGTGCCATCAGGTGGGATAGGAGGGCCCCTGAAGCTTTCTTT.

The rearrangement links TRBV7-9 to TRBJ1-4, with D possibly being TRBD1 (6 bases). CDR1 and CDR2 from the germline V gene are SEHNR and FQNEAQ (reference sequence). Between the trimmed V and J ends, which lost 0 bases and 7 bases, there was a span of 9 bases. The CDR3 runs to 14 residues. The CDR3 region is CASSLAGGSEKLFF. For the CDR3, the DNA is TGTGCCAGCAGCTTAGCAGGGGGTAGTGAAAAACTGTTTTTT.

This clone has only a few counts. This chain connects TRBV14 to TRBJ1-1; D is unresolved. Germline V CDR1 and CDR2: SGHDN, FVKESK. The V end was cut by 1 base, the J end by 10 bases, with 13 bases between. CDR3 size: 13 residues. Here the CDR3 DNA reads TGTGCCAGCAGCCAAGCCCGAGGAGGATCAGCTTTCTTT. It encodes CASSQARGGSAFF.

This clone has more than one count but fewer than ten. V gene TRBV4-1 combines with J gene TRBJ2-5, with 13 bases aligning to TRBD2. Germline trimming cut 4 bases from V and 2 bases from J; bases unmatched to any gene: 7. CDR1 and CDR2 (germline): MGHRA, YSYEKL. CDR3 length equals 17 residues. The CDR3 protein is CASSLLGLAGSQETQYF. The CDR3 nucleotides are TGCGCCAGCAGCCTACTGGGACTAGCGGGGTCGCAAGAGACCCAGTACTTC.